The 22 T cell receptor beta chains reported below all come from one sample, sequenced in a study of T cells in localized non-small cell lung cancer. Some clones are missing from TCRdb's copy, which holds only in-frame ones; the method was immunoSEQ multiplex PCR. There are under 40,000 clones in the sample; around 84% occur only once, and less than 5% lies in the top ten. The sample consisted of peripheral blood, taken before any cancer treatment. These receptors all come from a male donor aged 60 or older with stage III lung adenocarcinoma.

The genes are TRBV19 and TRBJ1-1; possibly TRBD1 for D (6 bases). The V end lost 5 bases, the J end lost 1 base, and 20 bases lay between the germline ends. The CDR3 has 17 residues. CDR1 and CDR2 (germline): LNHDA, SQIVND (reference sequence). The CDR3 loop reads CASSDLGGAGTNTEAFF. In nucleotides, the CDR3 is TGTGCCAGTAGTGATTTGGGGGGGGCAGGGACGAACACTGAAGCTTTCTTT.

CDR3 in DNA: TGCGCCAGCAGAATCGGACAGGGGGTCTTAAACACCATATATTTT. This gives the protein CASRIGQGVLNTIYF. V and J are TRBV5-1 and TRBJ1-3; 10 bases line up with TRBD1. CDR1 SGHRS and CDR2 YFSETQ come from the germline V gene. V dropped 5 bases and J dropped 6; count of bases not matched to a gene: 8. The CDR3 is made up of 15 amino acids.

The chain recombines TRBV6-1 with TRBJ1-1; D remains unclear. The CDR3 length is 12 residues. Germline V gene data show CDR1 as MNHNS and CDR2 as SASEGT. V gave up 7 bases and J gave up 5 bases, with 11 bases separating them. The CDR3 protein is CASTASGTEAFF. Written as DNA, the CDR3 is TGTGCCAGCACTGCCTCGGGGACTGAAGCTTTCTTT.

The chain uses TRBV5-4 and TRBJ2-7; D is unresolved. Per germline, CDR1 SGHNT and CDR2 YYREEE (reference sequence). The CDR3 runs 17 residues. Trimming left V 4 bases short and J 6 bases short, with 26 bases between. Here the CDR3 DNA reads TGTGCCAGCAGCCTCCTCTACACCAACGGCCTGATCGGCGAGCAGTACTTC. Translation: CASSLLYTNGLIGEQYF.

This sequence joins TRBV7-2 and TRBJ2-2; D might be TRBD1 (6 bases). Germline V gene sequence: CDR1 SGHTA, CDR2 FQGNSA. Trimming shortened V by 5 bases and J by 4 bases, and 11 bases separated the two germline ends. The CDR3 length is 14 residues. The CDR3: CASSGGQSTGELFF. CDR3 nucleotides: TGTGCCAGCAGCGGAGGACAGAGCACCGGGGAGCTGTTTTTT.

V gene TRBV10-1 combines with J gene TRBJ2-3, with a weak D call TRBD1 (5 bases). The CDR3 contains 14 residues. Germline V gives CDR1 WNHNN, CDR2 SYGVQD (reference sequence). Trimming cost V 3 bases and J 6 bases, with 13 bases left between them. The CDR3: CASSEYPGIDTQYF. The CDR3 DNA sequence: TGCGCCAGCAGTGAATACCCAGGGATCGATACGCAGTATTTT.

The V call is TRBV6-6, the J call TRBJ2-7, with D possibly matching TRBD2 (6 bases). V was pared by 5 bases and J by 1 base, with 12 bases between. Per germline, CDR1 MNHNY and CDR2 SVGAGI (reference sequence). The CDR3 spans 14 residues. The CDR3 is CASSTGTESYEQYF. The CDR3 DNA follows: TGTGCCAGCAGTACCGGGACTGAATCCTACGAGCAGTACTTC.

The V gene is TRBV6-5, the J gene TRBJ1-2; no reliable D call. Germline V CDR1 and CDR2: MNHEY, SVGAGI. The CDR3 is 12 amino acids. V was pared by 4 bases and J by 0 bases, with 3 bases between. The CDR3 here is CASSSTNYGYTF. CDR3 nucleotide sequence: TGTGCCAGCAGTTCGACTAACTATGGCTACACCTTC.

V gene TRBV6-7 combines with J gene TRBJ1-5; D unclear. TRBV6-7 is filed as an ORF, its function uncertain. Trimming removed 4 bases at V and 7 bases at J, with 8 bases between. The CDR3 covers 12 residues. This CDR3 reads CASSSLPQPQHF. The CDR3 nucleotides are TGTGCCAGCAGTTCCTTACCACAGCCCCAGCATTTT.

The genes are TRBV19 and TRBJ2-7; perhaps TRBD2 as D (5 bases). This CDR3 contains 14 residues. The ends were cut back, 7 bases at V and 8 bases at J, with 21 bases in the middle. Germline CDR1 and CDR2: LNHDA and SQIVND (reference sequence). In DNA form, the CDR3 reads TGTGCCAGTAAGGAGACACGGGGTCGGGTTAAGCAGTACTTC. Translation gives CASKETRGRVKQYF.

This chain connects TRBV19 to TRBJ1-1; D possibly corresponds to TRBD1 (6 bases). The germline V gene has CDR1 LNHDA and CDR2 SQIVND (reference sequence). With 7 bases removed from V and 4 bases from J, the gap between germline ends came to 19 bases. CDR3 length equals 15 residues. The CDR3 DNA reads TGTGCCAGTACCCCCAGGGGCACGGGGTTCACTGAAGCTTTCTTT. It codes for CASTPRGTGFTEAFF.

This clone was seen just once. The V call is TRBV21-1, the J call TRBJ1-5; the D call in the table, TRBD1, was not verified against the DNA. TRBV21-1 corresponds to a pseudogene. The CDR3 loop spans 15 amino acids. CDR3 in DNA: TGTGCCAGCAGCAAACCCGACAGGGGAGGTCAGCCCCAGCATTTT. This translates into CASSKPDRGGQPQHF.

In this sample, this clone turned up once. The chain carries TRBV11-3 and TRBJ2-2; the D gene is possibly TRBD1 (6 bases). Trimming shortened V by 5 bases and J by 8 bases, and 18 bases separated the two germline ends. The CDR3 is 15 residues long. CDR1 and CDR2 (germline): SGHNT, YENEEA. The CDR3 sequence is CASSPNTGFTGELFF. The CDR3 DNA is TGTGCCAGCAGCCCGAATACAGGGTTTACGGGGGAGCTGTTTTTT.

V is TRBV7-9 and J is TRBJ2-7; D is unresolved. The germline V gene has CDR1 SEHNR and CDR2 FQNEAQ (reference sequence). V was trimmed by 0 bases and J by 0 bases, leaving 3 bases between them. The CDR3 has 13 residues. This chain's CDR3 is CASSLAVSYEQYF. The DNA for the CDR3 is TGTGCCAGCAGCTTAGCGGTCTCCTACGAGCAGTACTTC.

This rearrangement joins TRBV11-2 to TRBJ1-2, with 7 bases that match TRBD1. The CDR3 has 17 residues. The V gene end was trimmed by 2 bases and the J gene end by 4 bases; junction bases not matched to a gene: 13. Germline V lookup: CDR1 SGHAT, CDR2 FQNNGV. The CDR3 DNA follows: TGTGCCAGCAGCTTAATAAATCTGGGACGACAGGGCTATGGCTACACCTTC. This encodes CASSLINLGRQGYGYTF. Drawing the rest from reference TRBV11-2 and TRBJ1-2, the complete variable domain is EAGVAQSPRYKIIEKRQSVAFWCNPISGHATLYWYQQILGQGPKLLIQFQNNGVVDDSQLPKDRFSAERLKGVDSTLKIQPAKLEDSAVYLCASSLINLGRQGYGYTFGSGTRLTVV.

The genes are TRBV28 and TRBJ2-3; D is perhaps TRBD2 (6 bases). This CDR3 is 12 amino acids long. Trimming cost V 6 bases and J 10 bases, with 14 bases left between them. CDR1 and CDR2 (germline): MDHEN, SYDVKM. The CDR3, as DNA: TGTGCCAGCAGACTCCCCGCGGGGCCGCAGTATTTT. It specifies CASRLPAGPQYF.

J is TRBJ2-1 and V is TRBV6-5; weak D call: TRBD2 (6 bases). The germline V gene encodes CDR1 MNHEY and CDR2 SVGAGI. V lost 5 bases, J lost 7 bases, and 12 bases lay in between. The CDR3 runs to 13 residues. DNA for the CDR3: TGTGCCAGCAGTCACCCGACTAGTAATGAGCAGTTCTTC. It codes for CASSHPTSNEQFF.

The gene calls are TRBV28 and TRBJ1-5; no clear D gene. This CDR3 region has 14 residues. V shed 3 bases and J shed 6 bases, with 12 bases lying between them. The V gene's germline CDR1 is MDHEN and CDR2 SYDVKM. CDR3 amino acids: CASSFAGYGQPQHF. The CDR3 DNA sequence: TGTGCCAGCAGTTTTGCCGGGTATGGTCAGCCCCAGCATTTT.

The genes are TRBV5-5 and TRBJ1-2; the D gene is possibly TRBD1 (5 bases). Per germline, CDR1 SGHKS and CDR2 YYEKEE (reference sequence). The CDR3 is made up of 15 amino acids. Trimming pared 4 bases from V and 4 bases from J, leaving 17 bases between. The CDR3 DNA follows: TGTGCCAGCAGCCCCTGGGAGGGGCGGATCTATGGCTACACCTTC. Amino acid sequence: CASSPWEGRIYGYTF. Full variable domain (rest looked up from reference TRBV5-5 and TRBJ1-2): DAGVTQSPTHLIKTRGQQVTLRCSPISGHKSVSWYQQVLGQGPQFIFQYYEKEERGRGNFPDRFSARQFPNYSSELNVNALLLGDSALYLCASSPWEGRIYGYTFGSGTRLTVV.

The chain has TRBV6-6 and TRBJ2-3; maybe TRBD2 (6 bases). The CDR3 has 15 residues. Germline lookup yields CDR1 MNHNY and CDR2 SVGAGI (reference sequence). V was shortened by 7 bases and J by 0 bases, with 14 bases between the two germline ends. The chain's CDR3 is CASTPGGASTDTQYF. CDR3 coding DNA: TGTGCCAGCACTCCAGGCGGGGCAAGCACAGATACGCAGTATTTT.

The DNA of the CDR3 is TGTGCCAGCAGCCCGCGGGTGTTGTCCTACAATGAGCAGTTCTTC. It encodes CASSPRVLSYNEQFF. The gene calls are TRBV11-2 and TRBJ2-1; D is perhaps TRBD2 (5 bases). Germline lookup yields CDR1 SGHAT and CDR2 FQNNGV. This CDR3 spans 15 amino acids. The germline V and J ends were trimmed by 5 bases and 1 base, with 12 bases remaining between them. Full variable domain (missing parts from reference TRBV11-2 and TRBJ2-1): EAGVAQSPRYKIIEKRQSVAFWCNPISGHATLYWYQQILGQGPKLLIQFQNNGVVDDSQLPKDRFSAERLKGVDSTLKIQPAKLEDSAVYLCASSPRVLSYNEQFFGPGTRLTVL.

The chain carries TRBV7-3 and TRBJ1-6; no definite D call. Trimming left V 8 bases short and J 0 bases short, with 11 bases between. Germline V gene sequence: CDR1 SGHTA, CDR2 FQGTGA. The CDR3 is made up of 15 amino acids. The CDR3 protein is CASASSGSYNSPLHF. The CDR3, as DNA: TGTGCCAGCGCTTCTTCAGGCTCCTATAATTCACCCCTCCACTTT.